The present TCR beta chain was sequenced within a study of blood T cell repertoires in COVID-19. The authors' processing: Estimation of nucleated cell counts was performed using reference gene primer amplification. Libraries were prepared by immunoSEQ multiplex PCR; TCRdb keeps only in-frame clonotypes and omits some of them. V and J calls plus clone size are reproduced from that table; the DNA served to infer D and trimming. The sample has approximately 470,000 clones; 70% to 90% are singletons. The V gene's germline CDR1 is SGHRS and CDR2 YFSETQ. The CDR3 consists of 15 residues. V lost 0 bases and J lost 5; bases outside the gene matches: 3.

This chain connects TRBV5-1 to TRBJ2-1, with TRBD2 matching over 9 bases. The TCR originated in a human donor in a cohort sampled during active COVID-19. The sequencing sample was made of peripheral blood. CDR3 coding DNA: TGCGCCAGCAGCTTGGTAAGCGGGAGGAACAATGAGCAGTTCTTC. Amino acid sequence: CASSLVSGRNNEQFF.